Below, one T cell receptor beta chain is given with its context. The sample originates from a study of blood T cell repertoires in COVID-19. Per the study methods: Nucleated cell counts were estimated from reference gene primer amplification. Assay used: immunoSEQ multiplex PCR; TCRdb lists only in-frame clones, some missing. From that table come the V and J calls and clone size; the DNA was used to work out D and trimming. This sample has about 120,000 clones, with 80% to 90% found just once. Trimming shortened V by 6 bases and J by 1 base, and 13 bases separated the two germline ends. CDR3 length equals 14 residues. Germline V CDR1 and CDR2: MDHEN, SYDVKM.

The V gene is TRBV28, the J gene TRBJ2-7; perhaps TRBD1 as D (6 bases). The TCR sequence derives from a man between 65 and 80 years old with active or convalescent COVID-19. Sequenced sample: peripheral blood. In DNA form, the CDR3 reads TGTGCCAGCAGCAATGAAGGGGGTTCCTACGAGCAGTACTTC. Its protein is CASSNEGGSYEQYF.